This T cell receptor (beta chain) emerged from a study of beta chain features in type 1 diabetes. Study information: All samples together contributed approximately 100 million sorted cells for examination.

Points on this clone: No antigen is known for it.

As every portion of the isolated RNA was reverse transcribed, the sequencing read expressed TCRB transcripts. Sequencing of naive, central memory and regulatory T cell samples gave an average of approximately 3.8 million reads. Only in-frame clones appear in the TCRdb table, and some are missing; sequencing was by immunoSEQ multiplex PCR. The data show 150,000 to 170,000 clones, around 10% seen once. Study-wide points: It was possible that PCR favored shorter templates, equally so in patients and controls. Type 1 diabetes patients showed a moderate but significant shortening of TCRB CDR3s in all four CD4+ subsets.

With 2 bases removed from V and 8 bases from J, the gap between germline ends came to 17 bases. There are 15 residues in the CDR3. Germline lookup yields CDR1 SGDLS and CDR2 YYNGEE. The clonotype was recovered from a man aged 25 to 40 with type 1 diabetes. The chain employs TRBV9 and TRBJ2-1, with a weak D call TRBD1 (6 bases). The sequenced material came from central memory CD4+ T cells from blood. CDR3 residues: CASSVGDTSEHEQFF. The CDR3 region has the DNA TGTGCCAGCAGCGTGGGGGACACTTCTGAGCATGAGCAGTTCTTC.